Listed below are T cell receptor beta chains from one sample, sequenced in a study of blood T cell repertoires in COVID-19. Using immunoSEQ multiplex PCR, the repertoire was profiled, and TCRdb retains in-frame clones only, with some absent. The sample includes over 350,000 clones, more than 80% of them seen just once. The specimen sequenced was peripheral blood. These receptors all stem from a woman aged 25 to 39 with active or convalescent COVID-19. The CDR3 runs from the conserved cysteine through the conserved F or W. Fields, in order: V gene, clone size, D gene, J gene, CDR3 protein, CDR3 DNA. The D gene is left open where the match is weak. Expanded clones get a size class; other rows say once, few or many, or leave the size out.

>TRBV30|.|.|TRBJ2-3
CAWSGRGGGAWDTQYF
TGTGCCTGGAGTGGCAGAGGAGGGGGCGCTTGGGATACGCAGTATTTT
>TRBV2|.|.|TRBJ2-1
CASSDNSVEQFF
TGTGCCAGCAGTGATAATAGCGTTGAGCAGTTCTTC
>TRBV4-1|.|.|TRBJ1-4
CASSQDRSYEKRFF
TGCGCCAGCAGCCAAGATAGATCCTATGAAAAACGGTTTTTT
>TRBV5-6|.|.|TRBJ1-2
CASSLVSSGYYGYTF
TGTGCCAGCAGCTTGGTTTCTTCCGGTTACTATGGCTACACCTTC
>TRBV5-1|.|.|TRBJ1-1
CASSEVDTEAFF
TGCGCCAGCAGCGAGGTGGACACTGAAGCTTTCTTT
>TRBV6-5|once|.|TRBJ2-3
CASTPAVSSTDTQYF
TGTGCCAGCACCCCAGCGGTATCTAGCACAGATACGCAGTATTTT
>TRBV19|once|TRBD1|TRBJ1-2
CASSRGQGEVYGYTF
TGTGCCAGTAGTCGCGGACAGGGGGAGGTCTATGGCTACACCTTC
>TRBV3-1/TRBV3-2|.|TRBD2|TRBJ2-7
CASSQVFPSGRDTYEQYF
TGTGCCAGCAGCCAAGTTTTTCCTAGCGGGCGCGATACCTACGAGCAGTACTTC
>TRBV19|.|.|TRBJ1-3
CASSMRTEGNTIYF
TGTGCCAGTAGTATGAGGACAGAAGGAAACACCATATATTTT
>TRBV5-6|.|TRBD1|TRBJ1-2
CASSRGPGQGKYGYTF
TGTGCCAGCAGCCGCGGACCGGGACAGGGCAAGTATGGCTACACCTTC
>TRBV10-3|.|TRBD2|TRBJ2-1
CAISESVSSGSDNEQFF
TGTGCCATCAGTGAGTCGGTCTCTAGCGGGAGCGACAATGAGCAGTTCTTC
>TRBV2|.|TRBD1|TRBJ2-5
CASSDQRTGGARETQYF
TGTGCCAGCAGTGATCAGCGAACAGGGGGCGCTCGGGAGACCCAGTACTTC
>TRBV5-6|.|TRBD1|TRBJ1-1
CASSRNRGDTEAFF
TGTGCCAGCAGCAGAAACAGGGGTGACACTGAAGCTTTCTTT
>TRBV29-1|.|.|TRBJ1-1
CSVDSLWAVRNTEAFF
TGCAGCGTTGATAGTCTCTGGGCAGTGCGGAACACTGAAGCTTTCTTT
>TRBV2|.|.|TRBJ1-1
CASSEEITTEAFF
TGTGCCAGCAGTGAGGAGATAACTACTGAAGCTTTCTTT
>TRBV7-9|.|.|TRBJ2-5
CASSLAMGLYGETQYF
TGTGCCAGCAGCTTAGCGATGGGGCTCTATGGAGAGACCCAGTACTTC
>TRBV4-2|few|.|TRBJ1-1
CASSQGEEASEAFF
TGTGCCAGCAGCCAAGGAGAAGAGGCCTCTGAAGCTTTCTTT
>TRBV29-1|once|.|TRBJ1-2
CSVVFGYDGYTF
TGCAGCGTTGTATTCGGGTATGATGGCTACACCTTC
>TRBV6-2/TRBV6-3|.|.|TRBJ1-5
CASSPSKGEQPQHF
TGTGCCAGCAGCCCCTCCAAAGGGGAACAGCCCCAGCATTTT
>TRBV30|.|.|TRBJ1-6
CAWKRFANSPLHF
TGTGCCTGGAAGAGGTTTGCTAATTCACCCCTCCACTTT
>TRBV19|.|.|TRBJ1-1
CASSMGQVEAFF
TGTGCCAGTAGTATGGGTCAGGTTGAAGCTTTCTTT
>TRBV15|.|.|TRBJ2-5
CATSREGAQETQYF
TGTGCCACCAGCAGAGAGGGGGCCCAAGAGACCCAGTACTTC
>TRBV11-3|.|TRBD2|TRBJ2-1
CASSLGGTSGPASNEQFF
TGTGCCAGCAGCTTAGGAGGGACTAGCGGACCCGCCTCCAATGAGCAGTTCTTC
>TRBV19|.|TRBD1|TRBJ1-5
CASTPDRGYSNQPQHF
TGTGCCAGTACCCCGGACAGGGGGTATAGCAATCAGCCCCAGCATTTT
>TRBV19|.|TRBD1|TRBJ1-1
CASSIAPGTGGTEAFF
TGTGCCAGTAGTATAGCCCCCGGGACAGGGGGCACTGAAGCTTTCTTT
>TRBV5-1|few|.|TRBJ2-3
CASKGVSTDTQYF
TGCGCCAGCAAGGGGGTGAGCACAGATACGCAGTATTTT